This T cell receptor beta chain was documented in a study of blood T cell repertoires in COVID-19. Sequenced by immunoSEQ multiplex PCR; TCRdb stores in-frame clones only, minus some. Of under 300,000 clones listed, approximately 85% were seen once; the top ten hold under 8%. Concerning this clone itself: This sample also contains other DNA sequences that code for the same CDR3.

This CDR3 has 14 residues. The ends were cut back, 1 base at V and 10 bases at J, with 11 bases in the middle. Germline V lookup: CDR1 LGHDT, CDR2 YNNKEL (reference sequence). The clonotype was recovered from a woman aged 45-65 years who had been exposed to COVID-19. This rearrangement joins TRBV3-1 (or the pseudogene TRBV3-2) to TRBJ1-6; D may be TRBD1 (6 bases). The sequencing sample was made of PBMCs or T cells enriched from blood (not recorded which). CDR3 nucleotide sequence: TGTGCCAGCAGCCAAGGGCGAGGGGGATCACCCCTCCACTTT. This sequence encodes CASSQGRGGSPLHF.